Presented here are 13 T cell receptor beta chains from one specimen sequenced in a study of blood T cell repertoires in COVID-19. The assay was immunoSEQ multiplex PCR, and TCRdb's table has in-frame clones only and misses some. Of fewer than 200,000 clones listed, roughly 84% are singletons. Sequenced sample: PBMCs or T cells enriched from blood (not recorded which). The receptors were sampled from a man in his sixties who had recovered from COVID-19.

As concerns this clone: One end of the junction does not line up with germline, which may come from a read error. CDR3 DNA sequence: TGTGCCAGCAGTGTAGCGGGAGCTGAGCAGTTCTTC. It codes for CASSVAGAEQFF. This chain uses TRBV12-3 or TRBV12-4 with TRBJ2-1, with 9 bases aligning to TRBD2. The CDR3 runs 12 residues.

The table lists this clone with a count of one. V gene TRBV24-1 combines with J gene TRBJ2-2, with a weak D call TRBD1 (6 bases). The CDR3 is 13 residues long. Germline lookup yields CDR1 KGHDR and CDR2 SFDVKD. V was clipped by 4 bases and J by 6 bases, with 8 bases between them. CDR3 protein: CATSEQGPGELFF. DNA for the CDR3: TGTGCCACCAGTGAACAGGGTCCCGGGGAGCTGTTTTTT.

The chain links TRBV18 to TRBJ1-4, with TRBD1 identical over 9 bases. The germline gives CDR1 KGHSH, CDR2 LQKENI. The CDR3 loop spans 15 amino acids. With 0 bases clipped from V and 7 bases from J, the junction kept 3 bases outside the gene matches. The CDR3 protein is CASSPPGQGGEKLFF. The CDR3 DNA is TGTGCCAGCTCACCACCGGGACAGGGAGGTGAAAAACTGTTTTTT. The full variable domain, rest sourced from reference TRBV18 and TRBJ1-4, is NAGVMQNPRHLVRRRGQEARLRCSPMKGHSHVYWYRQLPEEGLKFMVYLQKENIIDESGMPKERFSAEFPKEGPSILRIQQVVRGDSAAYFCASSPPGQGGEKLFFGSGTQLSVL.

The chain has TRBV24-1 and TRBJ1-2; the D gene is possibly TRBD1 (5 bases). Trimming shortened V by 3 bases and J by 4 bases, and 11 bases separated the two germline ends. Germline V gene data show CDR1 as KGHDR and CDR2 as SFDVKD. This CDR3 comprises 14 residues. CDR3 sequence: CATSDRQTLYGYTF. DNA of the CDR3: TGTGCCACCAGTGATAGACAGACCCTCTATGGCTACACCTTC.

This chain uses TRBV7-2 with TRBJ1-4; D ambiguous. The germline CDR1 and CDR2 sequences are SGHTA and FQGNSA. V lost 5 bases and J lost 5, with 15 bases in between. There are 15 residues in the CDR3. CDR3 nucleotide sequence: TGTGCCAGCAGCCGTCACCGGGAGTTCAATGAAAAACTGTTTTTT. It is translated as CASSRHREFNEKLFF.

J is TRBJ2-2 and V is TRBV5-6; 7 nucleotides line up with TRBD1. V dropped 4 bases and J dropped 5; count of bases not matched to a gene: 11. CDR1 and CDR2 (germline): SGHDT, YYEEEE. This CDR3 has 16 residues. The CDR3 here is CASSQSGQARTGELFF. In DNA, the CDR3 is TGTGCCAGCAGCCAATCTGGACAGGCTAGGACCGGGGAGCTGTTTTTT.

CDR3 amino acids: CASSPRPGGWEQYF. The CDR3 region has the DNA TGTGCCAGCTCACCCCGCCCGGGTGGGTGGGAGCAGTACTTC. The rearrangement joins TRBV18 to TRBJ2-7; unclear D gene. Trimming removed 3 bases from V and 7 bases from J, with 16 bases in between. CDR1 and CDR2 (germline): KGHSH, LQKENI. This CDR3 is 14 amino acids long.

Comments on this clone: One junction end disagrees with the germline gene, perhaps due to a read error. The rearrangement joins TRBV2 to TRBJ1-5, with 7 nucleotides matching TRBD1. In germline, CDR1 is SNHLY, CDR2 FYNNEI. The CDR3 is made up of 15 amino acids. CDR3 sequence reads: CASREDRAGNQPQHF. CDR3 nucleotides: TGTGCCAGCAGGGAAGACAGGGCGGGCAATCAGCCCCAGCATTTT.

J is TRBJ1-3 and V is TRBV18; possible D gene TRBD1, 6 bases. CDR3 length: 16 amino acids. V gave up 0 bases and J gave up 4 bases, with 13 bases separating them. Looked up from germline, CDR1 is KGHSH and CDR2 is LQKENI. CDR3 region: CASSPPRGLEGNTIYF. In nucleotides, the CDR3 is TGTGCCAGCTCACCACCGCGGGGGCTCGAGGGAAACACCATATATTTT.

The gene calls are TRBV28 and TRBJ2-5; no clear D gene. CDR1 MDHEN and CDR2 SYDVKM come from the germline V gene. The V gene lost 5 bases and the J gene lost 1 base, with 14 bases spanning the gap. The CDR3 spans 15 residues. The CDR3 loop is CASSIYAEFQETQYF. The CDR3 DNA follows: TGTGCCAGCAGTATCTATGCTGAGTTCCAAGAGACCCAGTACTTC.

The rearrangement joins TRBV19 to TRBJ2-5; TRBD2 aligns across 8 bases. V gave up 4 bases and J gave up 4 bases; unmatched junction bases: 2. Germline CDR1 is LNHDA and CDR2 is SQIVND (reference sequence). The CDR3 has 13 amino acids. The CDR3 bases are TGTGCCAGTAGTAAGCGGGAGCGAGAGACCCAGTACTTC. Protein sequence: CASSKRERETQYF.

CDR3 loop: CASSPSGKHNGYTF. The CDR3 coding sequence is TGTGCCAGCAGTCCGAGCGGGAAGCATAATGGCTACACCTTC. The chain has TRBV28 and TRBJ1-2, with unresolved D. The CDR3 has 14 amino acids. Germline CDR1 MDHEN, CDR2 SYDVKM. V shed 5 bases and J shed 6 bases, with 16 bases lying between them.

V and J are TRBV29-1 and TRBJ1-3, with D unclear. The V end was cut by 2 bases, the J end by 0 bases, with 8 bases between. CDR3 length: 14 residues. Per the germline V gene, CDR1 is SQVTM and CDR2 is ANQGSEA. The CDR3, as DNA: TGCAGCGTTGAAACTGCAATCTCTGGAAACACCATATATTTT. Translated: CSVETAISGNTIYF.